A selection of T cell receptor beta chains follows, all from one sample in a study of cytomegalovirus exposure and HLA in healthy donors. Some clones are missing from TCRdb's copy, which holds only in-frame ones; the method was immunoSEQ multiplex PCR. The sample has around 100,000 clones, about 78% seen once. Sequencing input: PBMCs. These receptors all stem from a woman aged 25-40 years in good health and CMV-seropositive. Each CDR3 is given with its conserved first and last residue. The order of the fields is D gene, J gene, V gene, clone size, CDR3 protein, CDR3 DNA. D genes are given only for firm matches. Some rows mark clone size as missing; the rest say once, few, many or name a class of expanded clone.

.,TRBJ2-7,TRBV30,.,CAWSVPRRIYEQYF,TGTGCCTGGAGTGTACCGAGGCGGATCTACGAGCAGTACTTC
.,TRBJ1-1,TRBV6-1,.,CASSEALRGSRGGLMNTEAFF,TGTGCCAGCAGTGAAGCGCTTCGAGGGTCTCGGGGGGGACTTATGAACACTGAAGCTTTCTTT
.,TRBJ2-2,TRBV9,once,CASSRQPAGYTGELFF,TGTGCCAGCAGTCGACAGCCCGCGGGGTACACCGGGGAGCTGTTTTTT
TRBD1,TRBJ2-7,TRBV5-8,.,CASSTGQGGYEQYF,TGTGCCAGCAGCACGGGACAGGGGGGGTACGAGCAGTACTTC
.,TRBJ2-3,TRBV7-8,few,CASSPLLWGSKGTDTQYF,TGTGCCAGCAGCCCGCTCCTGTGGGGCAGTAAAGGCACAGATACGCAGTATTTT
.,TRBJ1-1,TRBV27,.,CASSPRTWGNTEAFF,TGTGCCAGCAGTCCCCGGACTTGGGGTAACACTGAAGCTTTCTTT
.,TRBJ2-5,TRBV5-1,.,CASSLGELAGETQYF,TGCGCCAGCAGCTTGGGAGAACTAGCCGGGGAGACCCAGTACTTC
.,TRBJ2-5,TRBV7-8,.,CASSLAQGLEETQYF,TGTGCCAGCAGCTTAGCTCAGGGGCTCGAGGAGACCCAGTACTTC
TRBD2,TRBJ2-3,TRBV7-3,.,CASSSSSGSGTDTQYF,TGTGCCAGCAGTTCTTCTAGCGGGAGCGGCACAGATACGCAGTATTTT
.,TRBJ2-5,TRBV19,.,CASSITVVETQYF,TGTGCCAGTAGTATTACGGTGGTGGAGACCCAGTACTTC
TRBD1,TRBJ1-6,TRBV5-1,.,CASSPGTENNSPLHF,TGCGCCAGCAGCCCCGGGACAGAAAATAATTCACCCCTCCACTTT
TRBD1,TRBJ2-2,TRBV5-1,.,CASSPPRTGEITGELFF,TGCGCCAGCAGCCCGCCCCGGACAGGGGAAATCACCGGGGAGCTGTTTTTT
.,TRBJ1-4,TRBV27,.,CASSRQVKSTTTNEKLFF,TGTGCCAGCAGTAGACAGGTTAAGTCCACCACAACTAATGAAAAACTGTTTTTT
.,TRBJ1-1,TRBV19,.,CASSILGSFDTEAFF,TGTGCCAGTAGTATATTGGGGAGTTTCGACACTGAAGCTTTCTTT
.,TRBJ1-1,TRBV21-1,.,CASSKWRGCLNTEAFF,TGTGCCAGCAGCAAATGGCGGGGGTGCTTGAACACTGAAGCTTTCTTT
.,TRBJ2-1,TRBV11-3,.,CASSLVAWQGNKDEQFF,TGTGCCAGCAGCTTAGTGGCTTGGCAGGGGAATAAGGATGAGCAGTTCTTC
.,TRBJ1-2,TRBV2,.,CASSEEQNGYTF,TGTGCCAGCAGTGAGGAACAGAATGGCTACACCTTC
.,TRBJ1-2,TRBV6-6,.,CAEAQGPSYGYTF,TGTGCCGAGGCCCAGGGCCCTTCCTATGGCTACACCTTC
.,TRBJ1-6,TRBV5-4,.,CASSRDSGNSPLHF,TGTGCCAGCAGTAGGGACTCGGGGAATTCACCCCTCCACTTT
.,TRBJ1-2,TRBV19,.,CASSGQTNYGYTF,TGTGCCAGTAGTGGCCAGACTAACTATGGCTACACCTTC
.,TRBJ1-2,TRBV19,.,CASREVVNGYTF,TGTGCCAGTAGGGAGGTGGTTAATGGCTACACCTTC
TRBD1,TRBJ1-5,TRBV7-9,few,CASSLARPGQGFQPQHF,TGTGCCAGCAGCTTGGCCCGGCCCGGACAGGGATTTCAGCCCCAGCATTTT